The present entry profiles one TCR beta chain with its context. It lacks a known antigen. Base qualities are not provided; no much larger clone lies one nucleotide away. The library was obtained by the immunoSEQ multiplex PCR assay. On the authors' methods: A statistical classification framework was built to diagnose cytomegalovirus status from the catalog of TCR beta chain sequences. The table was pulled from immuneACCESS by TCRdb, which kept in-frame rearrangements only. Such tables lose some clones; where checked, under half of the loss comes from unresolved V genes, and the rest has no known cause. D and trimming were read from the DNA, whereas the V and J calls and clone size are those reported in that table. The sample table contains tens of thousands of clones; only one count was recorded for approximately 95% of them. The ten largest make up roughly 1.5% of the sample. The donors were included in the validation cohort of 100 to 150 subjects, a group kept apart from the roughly 670-subject first cohort.

The data originate from a study of cytomegalovirus exposure and HLA in healthy donors (dated by TCRdb to the late 2010s). With regard to the full study: According to a later analysis, the roughly 120 validation repertoires were produced on the same platform as the approximately 610 repertoires of the first cohort. The aim of the study was to test whether cataloging public T cell receptors could identify signatures of past pathogen exposure. A separate validation cohort of 100 to 150 different subjects was used in addition to the 666-subject first cohort. The study combined high-throughput TCR immunosequencing, statistical association of individual TCRs with disease status, and machine learning to predict cytomegalovirus infection status.

General conclusions and limits of the study: In a later analysis, TCRs clustered in the first cohort were found to also tend to co-occur in the roughly 130 validation repertoires, with 90% to 95% of cluster scores above 0. All 120 or so repertoires were used to score co-occurrence in the validation cohort in a later analysis, because that analysis had no HLA typing for the cohort. In vitro tests confirmed that a few of the cytomegalovirus-associated TCR beta chains recognize cytomegalovirus antigens. The classifier was reported to diagnose cytomegalovirus status with high specificity and sensitivity in both the original cohort and the validation cohort. It was suggested by the authors that the approach could potentially be generalized to other disease states and immunological phenotypes. Most TCR sequences were seen in very few donors, while some public TCRs were found in many individuals. The study gave a list of some 150 TCR beta chains associated with cytomegalovirus.

The CDR1 and CDR2 encoded by the germline V gene are SGHRS and YFSETQ. V loses 1 base of germline sequence and J loses 4 bases, and the interval between the two ends is 15 bases. There are 16 amino acids in the CDR3, from cysteine to phenylalanine inclusive. The sequence is cut down to CDR3 DNA, 48 bases in frame from base 1. The sequencing input was PBMCs. The receptor chain draws on TRBV5-1 and TRBJ1-3; a tentative D call is TRBD1 (5 bases match). The TCR was taken from a man between 18 and 35 years old in good health and CMV-seropositive. The DNA is TGCGCCAGCAGCTTGCACTCAACAGGTTTAGGAAACACCATATATTTT. The resulting protein is CASSLHSTGLGNTIYF.